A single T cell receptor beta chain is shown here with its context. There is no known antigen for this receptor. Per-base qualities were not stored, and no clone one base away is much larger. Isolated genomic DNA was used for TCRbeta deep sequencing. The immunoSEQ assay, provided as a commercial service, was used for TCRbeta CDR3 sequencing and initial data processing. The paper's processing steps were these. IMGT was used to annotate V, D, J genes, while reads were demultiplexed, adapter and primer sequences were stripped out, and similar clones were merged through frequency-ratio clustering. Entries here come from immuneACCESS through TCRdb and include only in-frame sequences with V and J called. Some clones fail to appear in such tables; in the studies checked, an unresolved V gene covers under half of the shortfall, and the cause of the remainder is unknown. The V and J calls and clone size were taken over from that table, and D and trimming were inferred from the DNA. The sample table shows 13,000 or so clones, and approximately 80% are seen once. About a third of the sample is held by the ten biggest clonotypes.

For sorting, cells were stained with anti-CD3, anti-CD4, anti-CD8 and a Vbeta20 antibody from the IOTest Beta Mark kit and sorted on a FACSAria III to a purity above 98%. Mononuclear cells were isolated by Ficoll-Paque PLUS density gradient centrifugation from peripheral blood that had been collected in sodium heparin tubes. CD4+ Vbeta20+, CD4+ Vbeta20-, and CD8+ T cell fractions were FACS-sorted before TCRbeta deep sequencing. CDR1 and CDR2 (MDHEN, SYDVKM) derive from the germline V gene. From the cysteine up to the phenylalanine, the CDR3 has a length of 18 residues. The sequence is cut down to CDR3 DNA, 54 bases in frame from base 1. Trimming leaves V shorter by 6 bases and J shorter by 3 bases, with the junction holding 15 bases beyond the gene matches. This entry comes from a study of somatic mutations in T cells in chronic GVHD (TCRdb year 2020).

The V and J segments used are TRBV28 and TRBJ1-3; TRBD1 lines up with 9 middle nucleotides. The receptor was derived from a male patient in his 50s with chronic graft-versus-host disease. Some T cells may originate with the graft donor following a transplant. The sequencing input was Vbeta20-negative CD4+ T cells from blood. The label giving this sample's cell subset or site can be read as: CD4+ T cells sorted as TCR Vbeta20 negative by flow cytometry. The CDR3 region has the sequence CASRGTLGDRANGNTIYF. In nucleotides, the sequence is TGTGCCAGCAGGGGGACATTAGGGGACAGGGCAAATGGAAACACCATATATTTT.